Below are 30 T cell receptor beta chains sequenced from a single sample in a study of beta chain features in type 1 diabetes. Findings and limits, study-wide: For Type 1 diabetes patients, all four CD4+ subsets carried TCRB CDR3s that were moderately but significantly shorter.

Every bit of the isolated RNA underwent reverse transcription, so sequencing read expressed TCRB transcripts. The repertoire was sequenced with immunoSEQ multiplex PCR; TCRdb's copy has only in-frame clones and lacks some. The table records roughly 250,000 clones, roughly 22% of them present only once. These receptors lack a known antigen. Sequenced material: naive CD4+ T cells from blood. The receptor set was obtained from a woman in her thirties or forties with type 1 diabetes.

DNA of the CDR3: TGTGCCAGCAGCGTCGACAGGGGATCCTATGGCTACACCTTC. This codes for CASSVDRGSYGYTF. The rearrangement links TRBV9 to TRBJ1-2, with 8 bases lining up with TRBD1. Trimming at V came to 2 bases and at J to 4 bases, leaving 4 bases not matched to a gene. The germline V gene encodes CDR1 SGDLS and CDR2 YYNGEE. The CDR3 has 14 residues.

The rearrangement links TRBV7-6 to TRBJ2-5; TRBD2 matches 9 bases. CDR3 length: 17 amino acids. After removal of 6 bases from V and 2 bases from J, the junction contained 13 bases not matched to a gene. In germline, CDR1 is SGHVS, CDR2 FNYEAQ. CDR3 nucleotide sequence: TGTGCCAGCAGTTCCCGTTGGGGACTAGCAGGACAAGAGACCCAGTACTTC. Encoded protein: CASSSRWGLAGQETQYF. The full variable domain, rest sourced from reference TRBV7-6 and TRBJ2-5, is GAGVSQSPRYKVTKRGQDVALRCDPISGHVSLYWYRQALGQGPEFLTYFNYEAQQDKSGLPNDRFSAERPEGSISTLTIQRTEQRDSAMYRCASSSRWGLAGQETQYFGPGTRLLVL.

J is TRBJ2-7 and V is TRBV7-2, with 7 bases aligning to TRBD1. Germline V gene sequence: CDR1 SGHTA, CDR2 FQGNSA. Trimming at V came to 3 bases and at J to 9 bases, leaving 14 bases not matched to a gene. The CDR3 covers 15 residues. CDR3 loop: CASSFEALRTGTQYF. CDR3 coding DNA: TGTGCCAGCAGCTTCGAAGCGCTAAGGACAGGCACGCAGTACTTC.

The J gene is TRBJ1-2, the V gene TRBV7-2; 8 bases align to TRBD1. The J segment lost 4 bases and the V segment lost 5 bases, leaving 9 bases of the junction unmatched. Germline CDR1 SGHTA, CDR2 FQGNSA. CDR3 length: 15 amino acids. CDR3 sequence (DNA): TGTGCCAGCAGCCAAGCGAGGACAGGGATCTATGGCTACACCTTC. This sequence encodes CASSQARTGIYGYTF.

This clone was counted only a few times. This chain links TRBV6-5 with TRBJ2-3; 8 bases match TRBD2. The CDR3 totals 13 residues. Germline trimming cut 5 bases from V and 4 bases from J; bases unmatched to any gene: 2. Germline V CDR1 and CDR2: MNHEY, SVGAGI. The CDR3 sequence is CASSPAGADTQYF. The CDR3 DNA sequence: TGTGCCAGCAGTCCAGCGGGGGCAGATACGCAGTATTTT.

This clone was observed a handful of times. The chain couples TRBV7-9 to TRBJ2-7, with 9 bases fitting TRBD1. Germline loops: CDR1 SEHNR, CDR2 FQNEAQ (reference sequence). J was trimmed by 6 bases and V by 5 bases; bases with no gene match: 8. The CDR3 covers 14 residues. The CDR3 region has the DNA TGTGCCAGCAGCCTGGGACAGGGAAATTCCGAGCAGTACTTC. Its translation is CASSLGQGNSEQYF.

This clone has just a few counts. The genes are TRBV9 and TRBJ1-2, with TRBD1 matching over 11 bases. The V segment lost 3 bases and the J segment 6 bases; nucleotides outside the gene matches: 10. CDR1 is SGDLS and CDR2 is YYNGEE in the germline V gene. The CDR3 length is 16 residues. CDR3 DNA: TGTGCCAGCAGCGGGAGACGGGACAGGGGGACGAATGGCTACACCTTC. This codes for CASSGRRDRGTNGYTF.

This chain connects TRBV4-1 to TRBJ1-1, with a weak D call TRBD1 (6 bases). Trimming stripped 1 base from V and 5 bases from J, with 11 bases between. Germline V CDR1 and CDR2: MGHRA, YSYEKL. CDR3 length equals 14 residues. The CDR3 region has the DNA TGCGCCAGCAGCCAAGTTGAGGGGGGGACTGAAGCTTTCTTT. Its protein product is CASSQVEGGTEAFF.

The J gene is TRBJ2-1, the V gene TRBV19; 14 nucleotides agree with TRBD2. Germline V gene sequence: CDR1 LNHDA, CDR2 SQIVND (reference sequence). The CDR3 has 16 residues. V lost 4 bases to trimming and J lost 7 bases; unmatched junction nucleotides: 6. The CDR3 loop reads CASSTGTSGRRNEQFF. The CDR3, as DNA: TGTGCCAGTAGTACCGGGACTAGCGGGAGAAGAAATGAGCAGTTCTTC.

This chain links TRBV9 with TRBJ2-2; perhaps TRBD2 as D (6 bases). Trimming removed 3 bases at V and 4 bases at J, with 10 bases between. The CDR3 totals 14 residues. Germline CDR1 and CDR2: SGDLS and YYNGEE. CDR3 DNA sequence: TGTGCCAGCAGCGCAGTGACTAGCACCGGGGAGCTGTTTTTT. It codes for CASSAVTSTGELFF. Supplemented by reference TRBV9 and TRBJ2-2, the full variable domain reads DSGVTQTPKHLITATGQRVTLRCSPRSGDLSVYWYQQSLDQGLQFLIQYYNGEERAKGNILERFSAQQFPDLHSELNLSSLELGDSALYFCASSAVTSTGELFFGEGSRLTVL.

This clone was seen a handful of times. The chain combines TRBV2 with TRBJ1-2; D unclear. The germline V gene encodes CDR1 SNHLY and CDR2 FYNNEI. CDR3 size: 11 residues. Trimming stripped 11 bases from V and 2 bases from J, with 9 bases between. This chain's CDR3 is CAGGLNYGYTF. The DNA for the CDR3 is TGTGCCGGAGGTCTGAACTATGGCTACACCTTC.

This clone appeared a few times. The chain's CDR3 is CASMSPTGWGEQYF. The CDR3 nucleotides read TGTGCCAGCATGTCCCCGACAGGGTGGGGCGAGCAGTACTTC. The gene calls are TRBV28 and TRBJ2-7, with TRBD1 matching over 7 bases. There are 14 residues in the CDR3. CDR1 and CDR2 from the germline V gene are MDHEN and SYDVKM. Germline trimming cut 7 bases from V and 6 bases from J; bases unmatched to any gene: 12.

In its sample, this clone was seen a few times. The genes are TRBV9 and TRBJ1-1, with 9 bases that match TRBD1. V gave up 2 bases and J gave up 6 bases; unmatched junction bases: 8. Per the germline V gene, CDR1 is SGDLS and CDR2 is YYNGEE. CDR3 length equals 15 residues. The CDR3 protein is CASSVTGGDYSEAFF. The CDR3 DNA follows: TGTGCCAGCAGCGTGACAGGGGGGGACTACTCTGAAGCTTTCTTT.

The chain joins TRBV15 to TRBJ1-4; D ambiguous. Germline V gene sequence: CDR1 LNHNV, CDR2 YYDKDF (reference sequence). Trimming left V 4 bases short and J 7 bases short, with 16 bases between. The CDR3 sequence is 15 residues long. Here the CDR3 reads CATSTGLPGGEKLFF. The CDR3 bases are TGTGCCACCAGCACCGGGCTCCCAGGAGGTGAAAAACTGTTTTTT.

This clone was recorded a few times. The CDR3 loop is CATSQGSYEQYF. Here the CDR3 DNA reads TGTGCCACCTCACAGGGTTCCTACGAGCAGTACTTC. The chain links TRBV2 to TRBJ2-7, with D possibly TRBD1 on 6 matching bases. Per germline, CDR1 SNHLY and CDR2 FYNNEI. With 10 bases removed from V and 1 base from J, the gap between germline ends came to 11 bases. The CDR3 is 12 residues long.

Note on this clone: Other DNA sequences of this sample code for an identical CDR3. The chain combines TRBV11-2 with TRBJ1-2, with D perhaps TRBD1 (6 bases). CDR3 length: 13 amino acids. Trimming left V 3 bases short and J 1 base short, with 6 bases between. The germline gives CDR1 SGHAT, CDR2 FQNNGV. The CDR3 loop reads CASSLDSNYGYTF. The CDR3 DNA sequence: TGTGCCAGCAGCTTGGACAGTAACTATGGCTACACCTTC.

The table lists this clone with a few counts. The chain has TRBV5-4 and TRBJ1-2, with D perhaps matching TRBD1 (6 bases). Trimming left V 4 bases short and J 0 bases short, with 13 bases between. In germline, CDR1 is SGHNT, CDR2 YYREEE (reference sequence). The CDR3 runs 15 residues. Here the CDR3 reads CASSLRTEANYGYTF. The CDR3 coding sequence is TGTGCCAGCAGCCTGCGGACAGAAGCTAACTATGGCTACACCTTC.

This sequence joins TRBV7-3 and TRBJ1-5; D is undetermined. The CDR3 loop spans 13 amino acids. The germline V gene has CDR1 SGHTA and CDR2 FQGTGA. The V end lost 2 bases, the J end lost 7 bases, and 9 bases lay between the germline ends. For the CDR3, the DNA is TGTGCCAGCAGCTTACTGGGCGGGCAGCCCCAGCATTTT. It translates to CASSLLGGQPQHF. Filled out from reference TRBV7-3 and TRBJ1-5, the complete variable domain reads GAGVSQTPSNKVTEKGKYVELRCDPISGHTALYWYRQSLGQGPEFLIYFQGTGAADDSGLPNDRFFAVRPEGSVSTLKIQRTERGDSAVYLCASSLLGGQPQHFGDGTRLSIL.

This clone has more than one count but fewer than ten. The chain employs TRBV7-2 and TRBJ2-5; the match to TRBD2 covers 11 bases. Germline V lookup: CDR1 SGHTA, CDR2 FQGNSA. The CDR3 consists of 15 residues. J lost 5 bases, V lost 3 bases, and 5 bases had no gene match. The CDR3 spells CASSFLAGGGETQYF. The CDR3 DNA is TGTGCCAGCAGCTTCCTAGCGGGAGGAGGGGAGACCCAGTACTTC.

The genes are TRBV4-3 and TRBJ1-2; tentatively, D is TRBD1 (5 bases). Germline loops: CDR1 LGHNA, CDR2 YSLEER. Trimming left V 0 bases short and J 10 bases short, with 18 bases between. The CDR3 has 15 amino acids. CDR3 amino acids: CASSQDVQGLFFYTF. DNA of the CDR3: TGCGCCAGCAGCCAAGATGTTCAGGGACTTTTTTTCTACACCTTC.

This clone was seen a single time. This chain links TRBV28 with TRBJ2-7; D is uncertain. The CDR3 loop spans 11 amino acids. Germline CDR1 MDHEN, CDR2 SYDVKM. Trimming stripped 6 bases from V and 6 bases from J, with 9 bases between. The CDR3 protein is CASSRMSEQYF. CDR3 DNA: TGTGCCAGCAGCCGAATGAGCGAGCAGTACTTC.

This clone came up a few times. This chain uses TRBV4-1 with TRBJ2-7, with TRBD1 identical over 7 bases. The V gene end was trimmed by 2 bases and the J gene end by 5 bases; junction bases not matched to a gene: 6. CDR3 length: 14 amino acids. Germline loops: CDR1 MGHRA, CDR2 YSYEKL. This CDR3 is CASSQQGERHEQYF. DNA for the CDR3: TGCGCCAGCAGCCAACAGGGGGAGCGGCACGAGCAGTACTTC.

The count of this clone is one. This chain connects TRBV28 to TRBJ2-7, with D maybe TRBD2 (6 bases). There are 10 residues in the CDR3. Germline assignment: CDR1 MDHEN and CDR2 SYDVKM. Trimming pared 9 bases from V and 11 bases from J, leaving 14 bases between. In DNA form, the CDR3 reads TGTGCCAGTGGGACTCCCCCTAAGTACTTC. It specifies CASGTPPKYF.

The chain couples TRBV2 to TRBJ1-4; perhaps TRBD1 as D (6 bases). Trimming shortened V by 1 base and J by 6 bases, and 15 bases separated the two germline ends. This CDR3 contains 16 residues. Germline V lookup: CDR1 SNHLY, CDR2 FYNNEI. CDR3 sequence: CASSEGTGTRYEKLFF. The CDR3 DNA follows: TGTGCCAGCAGTGAAGGAACCGGGACACGGTATGAAAAACTGTTTTTT.

There are a few counts of this clone. The chain combines TRBV28 with TRBJ1-4; no clear D. In germline, CDR1 is MDHEN, CDR2 SYDVKM. Trimming removed 4 bases from V and 3 bases from J, with 12 bases in between. The CDR3 spans 15 residues. CDR3: CASSSGSGANEKLFF. As DNA, the CDR3 is TGTGCCAGCAGTTCCGGGAGCGGGGCTAATGAAAAACTGTTTTTT.

This sequence joins TRBV5-1 and TRBJ2-5; TRBD2 might be the D (6 bases). V was trimmed by 0 bases and J by 3 bases, leaving 12 bases between them. The CDR3 sequence is 15 residues long. Germline CDR1 SGHRS, CDR2 YFSETQ. DNA for the CDR3: TGCGCCAGCAGCTTGGTACGCGGGGTAAAAGAGACCCAGTACTTC. Its translation is CASSLVRGVKETQYF.

This clone was seen a handful of times. This chain uses TRBV5-1 with TRBJ2-1, with 10 bases identical to TRBD2. Looked up from germline, CDR1 is SGHRS and CDR2 is YFSETQ. The CDR3 is 16 amino acids. V was pared by 4 bases and J by 9 bases, with 13 bases of the junction left unmatched. CDR3 in amino acids: CASSTGLAAVGGEQFF. Here the CDR3 DNA reads TGCGCCAGCAGCACCGGACTAGCGGCCGTCGGGGGTGAGCAGTTCTTC.

The gene calls are TRBV30 and TRBJ1-3; maybe TRBD1 (5 bases). Germline CDR1 reads GTSNPN; CDR2 reads SVGIG (reference sequence). The CDR3 is 16 residues long. The germline V and J ends were trimmed by 3 bases and 0 bases, with 15 bases remaining between them. CDR3 nucleotide sequence: TGTGCCTGGAGCCCGGGACGGACTAACTCTGGAAACACCATATATTTT. It encodes CAWSPGRTNSGNTIYF.

This clone has just a few counts. The J gene is TRBJ1-2, the V gene TRBV11-2; D might be TRBD1 (6 bases). The CDR3 runs to 11 residues. CDR1 SGHAT and CDR2 FQNNGV come from the germline V gene. V gave up 4 bases and J gave up 10 bases, with 10 bases separating them. This CDR3 reads CASSYNRDYTF. The CDR3 DNA is TGTGCCAGCAGCTACAACAGGGACTACACCTTC.

The rearrangement uses TRBV6-5 and TRBJ2-1, with 8 bases lining up with TRBD2. From germline, CDR1 is MNHEY and CDR2 SVGAGI. The CDR3 has 14 amino acids. Losses at the gene ends were 8 bases for V and 5 bases for J; bases not matched to a gene: 8. The CDR3 region has the DNA TGTGCCAGCGGCAAGCGGGGGCCTAACAATGAGCAGTTCTTC. Translated, it gives CASGKRGPNNEQFF.